This T cell receptor beta chain was retrieved from a study of a mutant IDH1 vaccine in newly diagnosed glioma. Time point denoted: week 5, during vaccination. In the vaccine, a single dose held 300 ug of the mutant IDH1 20-mer peptide, along with topical imiquimod. Data came from immunoSEQ multiplex PCR; TCRdb stores just in-frame clones and leaves some out. In the table there are some 51,000 clones, around 80% of which are singletons. Trimming took off 6 bases at V and 4 bases at J, with 6 bases between the two ends. This CDR3 is 11 amino acids long. Germline lookup yields CDR1 MNHNS and CDR2 SASEGT. On this clone: What it binds is unknown.

This specimen consisted of PBMCs, obtained from a glioma patient whose treatment included an IDH1 peptide vaccine. This clonotype was sampled from a woman aged 35 to 49 with glioma. The chain recombines TRBV6-1 with TRBJ1-1, with unresolved D. For the CDR3, the DNA is TGTGCCAGCAGGAGGATCACTGAAGCTTTCTTT. Translated, it gives CASRRITEAFF.